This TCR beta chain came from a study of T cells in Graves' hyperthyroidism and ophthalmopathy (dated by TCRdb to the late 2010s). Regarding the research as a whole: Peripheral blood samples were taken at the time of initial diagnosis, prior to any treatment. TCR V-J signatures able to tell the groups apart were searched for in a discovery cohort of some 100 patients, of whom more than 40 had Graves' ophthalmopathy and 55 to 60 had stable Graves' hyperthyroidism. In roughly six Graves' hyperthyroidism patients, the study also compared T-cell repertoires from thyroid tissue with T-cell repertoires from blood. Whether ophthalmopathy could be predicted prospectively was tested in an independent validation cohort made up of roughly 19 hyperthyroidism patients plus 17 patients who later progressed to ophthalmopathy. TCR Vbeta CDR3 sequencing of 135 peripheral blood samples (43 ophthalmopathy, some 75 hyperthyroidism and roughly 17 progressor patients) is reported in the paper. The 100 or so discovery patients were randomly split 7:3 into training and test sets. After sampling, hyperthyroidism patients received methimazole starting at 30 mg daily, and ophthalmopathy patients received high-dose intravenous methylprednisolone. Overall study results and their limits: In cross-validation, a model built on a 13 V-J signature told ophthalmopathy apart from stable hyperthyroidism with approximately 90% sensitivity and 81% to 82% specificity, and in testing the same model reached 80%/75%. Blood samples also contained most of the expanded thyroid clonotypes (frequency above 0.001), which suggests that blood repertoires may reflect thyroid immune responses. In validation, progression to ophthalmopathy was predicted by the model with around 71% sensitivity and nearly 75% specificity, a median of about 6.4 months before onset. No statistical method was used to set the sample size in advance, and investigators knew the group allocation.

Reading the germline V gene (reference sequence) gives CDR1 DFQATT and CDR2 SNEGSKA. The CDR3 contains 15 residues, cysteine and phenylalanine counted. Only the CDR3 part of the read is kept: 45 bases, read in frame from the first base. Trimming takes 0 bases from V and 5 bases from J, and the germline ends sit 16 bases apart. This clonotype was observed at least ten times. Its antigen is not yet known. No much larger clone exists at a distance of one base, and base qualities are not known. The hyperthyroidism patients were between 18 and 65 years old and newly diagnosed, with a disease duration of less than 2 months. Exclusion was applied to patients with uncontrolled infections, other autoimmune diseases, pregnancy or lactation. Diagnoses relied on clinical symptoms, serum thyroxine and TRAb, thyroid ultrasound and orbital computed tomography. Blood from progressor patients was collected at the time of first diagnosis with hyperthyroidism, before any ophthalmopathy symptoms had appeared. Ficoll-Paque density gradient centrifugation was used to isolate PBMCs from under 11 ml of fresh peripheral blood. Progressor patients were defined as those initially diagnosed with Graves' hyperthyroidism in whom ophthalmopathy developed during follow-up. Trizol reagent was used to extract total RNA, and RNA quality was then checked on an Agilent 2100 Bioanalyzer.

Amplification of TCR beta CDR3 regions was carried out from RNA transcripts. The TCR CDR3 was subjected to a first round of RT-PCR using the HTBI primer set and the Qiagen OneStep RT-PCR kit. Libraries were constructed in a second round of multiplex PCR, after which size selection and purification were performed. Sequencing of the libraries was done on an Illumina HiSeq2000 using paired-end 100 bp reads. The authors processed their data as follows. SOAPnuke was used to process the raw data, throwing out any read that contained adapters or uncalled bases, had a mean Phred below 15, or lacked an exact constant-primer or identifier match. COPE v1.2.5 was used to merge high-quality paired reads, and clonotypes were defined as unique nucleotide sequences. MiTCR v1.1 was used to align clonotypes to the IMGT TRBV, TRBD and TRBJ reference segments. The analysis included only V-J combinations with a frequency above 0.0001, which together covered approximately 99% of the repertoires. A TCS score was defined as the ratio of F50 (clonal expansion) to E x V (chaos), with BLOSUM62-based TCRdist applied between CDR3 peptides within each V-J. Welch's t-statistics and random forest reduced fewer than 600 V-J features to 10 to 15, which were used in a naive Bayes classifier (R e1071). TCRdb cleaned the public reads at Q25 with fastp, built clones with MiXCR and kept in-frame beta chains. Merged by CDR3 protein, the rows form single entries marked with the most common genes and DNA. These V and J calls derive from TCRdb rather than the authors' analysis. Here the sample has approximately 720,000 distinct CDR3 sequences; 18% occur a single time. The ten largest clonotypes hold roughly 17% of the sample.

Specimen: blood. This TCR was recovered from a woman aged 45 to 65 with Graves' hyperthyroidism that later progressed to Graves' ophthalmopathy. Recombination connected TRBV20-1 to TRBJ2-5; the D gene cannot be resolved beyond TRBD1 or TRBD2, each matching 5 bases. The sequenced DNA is TGCAGTGCTAGAGATGGGACCACCGGCTTGGAGACCCAGTACTTC. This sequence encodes CSARDGTTGLETQYF.